This T cell receptor beta chain was observed in a study of blood T cell repertoires in COVID-19. Study summary: Material from acute and convalescent COVID-19 was sourced from the United States, Italy and Spain. PBMCs, B-cell-depleted T cells, or T cells were the source of the cDNA or gDNA that made up the material.

Trimming shortened V by 5 bases and J by 0 bases, and 8 bases separated the two germline ends. The CDR3 is made up of 14 amino acids. CDR1 LNHDA and CDR2 SQIVND come from the germline V gene (reference sequence). Per the authors' pipeline: Reference gene primer amplification yielded estimated nucleated cell counts. TCRdb keeps only in-frame clones here, not all; method: immunoSEQ multiplex PCR. The D gene and trimming were derived from the DNA, and the V and J assignments and clone size from that table. Of around 220,000 clones listed, around 85% were seen once; the top ten hold about 2.2%. This clone was found a few times. The same CDR3 can be traced to other DNA sequences in this sample.

The sequenced sample was peripheral blood. The chain recombines TRBV19 with TRBJ1-3; D unclear. This TCR derives from a woman aged 45 to 65 with acute or convalescent COVID-19. The CDR3 sequence is CASSPTSSGNTIYF. The CDR3 nucleotides read TGTGCCAGTAGTCCGACAAGCTCTGGAAACACCATATATTTT.